The 23 T cell receptor beta chains given below trace back to one sample, sequenced in a study of blood T cell repertoires in COVID-19. The protocol was immunoSEQ multiplex PCR, while the TCRdb copy is restricted to in-frame clones and leaves out a portion. The table shows more than 95,000 clones, with more than 80% occurring only once. Sequences were obtained from peripheral blood. The receptor set was obtained from a woman in her sixties or seventies with acute or convalescent COVID-19.

The table lists this clone with many counts. V is TRBV5-6 and J is TRBJ1-6; TRBD1 matches 9 bases. Germline loops: CDR1 SGHDT, CDR2 YYEEEE. V shed 5 bases and J 2 bases; nucleotides not matched to a gene: 5. The CDR3 consists of 16 residues. CDR3 amino acids: CASRDGDRAYNSPLHF. The CDR3 DNA follows: TGTGCCAGCAGAGATGGGGACAGGGCCTATAATTCACCCCTCCACTTT.

This clone occurred once. The chain joins TRBV5-1 to TRBJ2-7; TRBD2 agrees at 11 bases. CDR3 length equals 16 residues. Per germline, CDR1 SGHRS and CDR2 YFSETQ. V was clipped by 4 bases and J by 6 bases; unmatched bases: 12. The CDR3 DNA follows: TGCGCCAGCAGCCCCCTAGCGGGAGGATGGGTGATCGAGCAGTACTTC. This codes for CASSPLAGGWVIEQYF.

The J gene is TRBJ1-1, the V gene TRBV9; D not resolved. The CDR3 totals 15 residues. Germline assignment: CDR1 SGDLS and CDR2 YYNGEE. V was shortened by 0 bases and J by 4 bases, with 13 bases between the two germline ends. In DNA form, the CDR3 reads TGTGCCAGCAGCGTAGACCATAGGAGAATCACTGAAGCTTTCTTT. Protein sequence: CASSVDHRRITEAFF. Full variable domain (missing parts from reference TRBV9 and TRBJ1-1): DSGVTQTPKHLITATGQRVTLRCSPRSGDLSVYWYQQSLDQGLQFLIQYYNGEERAKGNILERFSAQQFPDLHSELNLSSLELGDSALYFCASSVDHRRITEAFFGQGTRLTVV.

The J gene is TRBJ1-1, the V gene TRBV19, with D unresolved. V was clipped by 4 bases and J by 7 bases, with 10 bases between them. The germline V gene has CDR1 LNHDA and CDR2 SQIVND (reference sequence). The CDR3 contains 12 residues. The CDR3 DNA reads TGTGCCAGTAGTAAACGGGCGGGTGAAGCTTTCTTT. As protein: CASSKRAGEAFF.

The chain employs TRBV19 and TRBJ2-1; no clear D. V lost 1 base to trimming and J lost 7 bases, with 8 bases between them. The CDR3 is made up of 13 amino acids. Per germline, CDR1 LNHDA and CDR2 SQIVND (reference sequence). CDR3 nucleotide sequence: TGTGCCAGTAGTATAGGTCAGGTTAATGAGCAGTTCTTC. It encodes CASSIGQVNEQFF.

The rearrangement links TRBV24-1 to TRBJ2-1; 10 nucleotides match TRBD1. Unmatched junction bases numbered 14, after V lost 7 bases and J lost 0 bases. This CDR3 has 19 residues. Germline CDR1 reads KGHDR; CDR2 reads SFDVKD. The chain's CDR3 is CATSPDRGRARSSYNEQFF. In DNA, the CDR3 is TGTGCCACCAGCCCCGACAGGGGGCGAGCTCGAAGCTCCTACAATGAGCAGTTCTTC.

J is TRBJ2-3 and V is TRBV28, with 9 bases lining up with TRBD1. This CDR3 contains 15 residues. Germline loops: CDR1 MDHEN, CDR2 SYDVKM. The V gene end was trimmed by 4 bases and the J gene end by 2 bases; junction bases not matched to a gene: 4. For the CDR3, the DNA is TGTGCCAGCAGTTCCGGGACAGGGACCACAGATACGCAGTATTTT. Residues: CASSSGTGTTDTQYF.

The sample holds a few counts of this clone. The CDR3 protein is CASSQETRQFYEQYF. CDR3 sequence (DNA): TGCGCCAGCAGCCAAGAGACCAGGCAGTTCTACGAGCAGTACTTC. The rearrangement joins TRBV4-1 to TRBJ2-7; no clear D. The CDR3 contains 15 residues. V dropped 0 bases and J dropped 3 bases, with 12 bases sitting between them. Per germline, CDR1 MGHRA and CDR2 YSYEKL.

This chain joins TRBV9 and TRBJ1-6; D gene unclear. The germline V and J ends were trimmed by 4 bases and 6 bases, with 5 bases remaining between them. The CDR3 is 12 residues long. Germline-derived CDR1 and CDR2 are SGDLS and YYNGEE. DNA for the CDR3: TGTGCCAGCAGCCTCCCTAATTCACCCCTCCACTTT. This translates into CASSLPNSPLHF.

This clone was recorded only once. The gene calls are TRBV10-3 and TRBJ1-5, with 7 bases aligning to TRBD1. This CDR3 comprises 14 residues. With V trimmed by 5 bases and J by 3 bases, 4 bases remained unmatched. The germline V gene has CDR1 ENHRY and CDR2 SYGVKD. CDR3 nucleotides: TGTGCCATCAGTACAGGGGTAGCCAATCAGCCCCAGCATTTT. Translating it yields CAISTGVANQPQHF.

This chain links TRBV3-1 (or the pseudogene TRBV3-2) with TRBJ2-1, with 9 positions matching TRBD2. The CDR3 extends over 16 amino acids. V gave up 1 base and J gave up 10 bases; unmatched junction bases: 11. Per the germline V gene, CDR1 is LGHDT and CDR2 is YNNKEL (reference sequence). The CDR3 sequence: CASSQAGGAGGTEQFF. The CDR3, as DNA: TGTGCCAGCAGCCAAGCCGGCGGGGCGGGGGGGACGGAGCAGTTCTTC.

Turning to this clone: Here the CDR3 omits its conserved ending phenylalanine or tryptophan, so a read error is the likely source. The rearrangement uses TRBV27 and TRBJ1-2; perhaps TRBD1 as D (6 bases). The V gene's germline CDR1 is MNHEY and CDR2 SMNVEV (reference sequence). The CDR3 loop spans 13 amino acids. Trimming left V 4 bases short and J 5 bases short, with 11 bases between. This chain's CDR3 is CASSSGAGYGYTS. The CDR3 DNA reads TGTGCCAGCAGTTCAGGGGCAGGGTATGGCTACACCTCC.

J is TRBJ2-2 and V is TRBV30; D perhaps matches TRBD1 (6 bases). The CDR3 is 11 residues long. CDR1 GTSNPN and CDR2 SVGIG come from the germline V gene (reference sequence). V lost 7 bases, J lost 6 bases, and 9 bases lay in between. CDR3 region: CASRGAGELFF. The DNA of the CDR3 is TGTGCCTCCAGGGGCGCCGGGGAGCTGTTTTTT.

This chain joins TRBV2 and TRBJ2-3; D might be TRBD2 (5 bases). V was cut by 3 bases and J by 2 bases, with 6 bases left in between. CDR1 SNHLY and CDR2 FYNNEI come from the germline V gene. The CDR3 has 13 amino acids. The CDR3 region has the DNA TGTGCCAGCAGTGAGAGGGCCACAGATACGCAGTATTTT. It translates to CASSERATDTQYF.

The CDR3: CASSSRLAGGYEQYF. CDR3 nucleotides: TGTGCCAGCAGCAGCAGACTAGCGGGAGGGTACGAGCAGTACTTC. The chain carries TRBV14 and TRBJ2-7; 14 nucleotides agree with TRBD2. Germline V gives CDR1 SGHDN, CDR2 FVKESK. The V gene end was trimmed by 5 bases and the J gene end by 4 bases; junction bases not matched to a gene: 4. The CDR3 is made up of 15 amino acids.

The chain joins TRBV5-5 to TRBJ1-2; 8 bases line up with TRBD1. The CDR3 has 16 residues. Germline V lookup: CDR1 SGHKS, CDR2 YYEKEE (reference sequence). Trimming took 0 bases from V and 6 from J; bases not matched to a gene: 10. The CDR3 DNA reads TGTGCCAGCAGCTTGGGAGGGCAGGGGGCGCGCGATGGCTACACCTTC. Its protein is CASSLGGQGARDGYTF.

CDR3 nucleotides: TGTGCCAGCTACAGCCAGGATGATGAAAAACTGTTTTTT. Protein: CASYSQDDEKLFF. The chain uses TRBV2 and TRBJ1-4; no clear D. This CDR3 region has 13 residues. CDR1 and CDR2 (germline): SNHLY, FYNNEI. Deletions cut 8 bases from V and 6 bases from J, with 13 bases between. The whole variable domain, remainder taken from reference TRBV2 and TRBJ1-4, is EPEVTQTPSHQVTQMGQEVILRCVPISNHLYFYWYRQILGQKVEFLVSFYNNEISEKSEIFDDQFSVERPDGSNFTLKIRSTKLEDSAMYFCASYSQDDEKLFFGSGTQLSVL.

The chain employs TRBV19 and TRBJ1-5; 7 bases are a match to TRBD1. CDR1 LNHDA and CDR2 SQIVND come from the germline V gene (reference sequence). The V gene end was trimmed by 6 bases and the J gene end by 3 bases; junction bases not matched to a gene: 5. This CDR3 has 14 residues. The chain's CDR3 is CASRPGQNNQPQHF. In DNA form, the CDR3 reads TGTGCCAGTAGGCCGGGACAGAACAATCAGCCCCAGCATTTT.

The rearrangement joins TRBV10-3 to TRBJ2-1; 16 positions agree with TRBD2. The CDR3 contains 16 residues. The germline V gene encodes CDR1 ENHRY and CDR2 SYGVKD. V lost 3 bases, J lost 7 bases, and 3 bases stayed unmatched. In DNA, the CDR3 is TGTGCCATCAGTGACCCGGGACTAGCGGGGGGGAATGAGCAGTTCTTC. Its protein product is CAISDPGLAGGNEQFF.

Only a few counts were recorded for this clone. The rearrangement joins TRBV7-2 to TRBJ1-3, with D uncertain. The CDR3 is 17 residues long. Germline loops: CDR1 SGHTA, CDR2 FQGNSA. With 1 base removed from V and 0 bases from J, the gap between germline ends came to 13 bases. The CDR3 sequence: CASSLERLANSGNTIYF. Here the CDR3 DNA reads TGTGCCAGCAGCTTAGAGCGTTTGGCAAACTCTGGAAACACCATATATTTT.

V usage is TRBV23-1 and J usage is TRBJ1-5; D may be TRBD1 (6 bases). TRBV23-1 is sorted into the ORF group, with uncertain function. The CDR3 contains 18 residues. Trimming stripped 7 bases from V and 3 bases from J, with 25 bases between. The CDR3 spells CASTQEGGARDANQPQHF. DNA for the CDR3: TGCGCCAGCACCCAAGAGGGGGGGGCGAGGGATGCCAATCAGCCCCAGCATTTT.

J is TRBJ1-2 and V is TRBV19; perhaps TRBD1 as D (6 bases). Germline values: CDR1 LNHDA, CDR2 SQIVND (reference sequence). This CDR3 has 15 amino acids. V lost 7 bases, J lost 7 bases, and 22 bases lay in between. As DNA, the CDR3 is TGTGCCAGTACCCCGGGACAACTCGCCCAACTTGGCTACACCTTC. This sequence encodes CASTPGQLAQLGYTF. The full variable domain, in which reference TRBV19 and TRBJ1-2 provide the parts outside the CDR3, is DGGITQSPKYLFRKEGQNVTLSCEQNLNHDAMYWYRQDPGQGLRLIYYSQIVNDFQKGDIAEGYSVSREKKESFPLTVTSAQKNPTAFYLCASTPGQLAQLGYTFGSGTRLTVV.

The V and J genes are TRBV12-5 and TRBJ2-3; 9 bases line up with TRBD2. The germline V gene encodes CDR1 LGHNT and CDR2 FRNRAP. This CDR3 is 14 amino acids long. V lost 6 bases and J lost 7; bases outside the gene matches: 8. The CDR3 coding sequence is TGTGCTAGTGGAATTAGCGGGGGAGACAATACGCAGTATTTT. Its translation is CASGISGGDNTQYF.